This T cell receptor beta chain is drawn from a study of patients and donors after allogeneic stem cell transplantation. CDR1 is MNHEY, CDR2 SVGAGI, per germline. Between the trimmed V and J ends, which lost 0 bases and 7 bases, there was a span of 10 bases. The CDR3 has 15 residues. TCRdb processed the RT-PCR reads anew with MiXCR; each CDR3 protein has one entry. The profile shows around 240,000 distinct CDR3 sequences, around an eighth of them singletons. This rearrangement joins TRBV6-5 to TRBJ1-6, with unresolved D. The sequence was obtained from a human donor who was either an allogeneic HSCT recipient or a stem cell or donor lymphocyte infusion donor (not recorded which). It is not recorded whose cells these are; they may come from a transplant donor. The sample was blood, either unsorted or a sorted T cell fraction (not recorded which). The CDR3 region is CASSYSDLPNSPLHF. CDR3 coding DNA: TGTGCCAGCAGTTACTCGGATCTGCCGAATTCACCCCTCCACTTT.